This T cell receptor beta chain was sequenced in a study of shared clonotypes between healthy human individuals. Looking at the study overall: Each donor's CD8 memory used one plate, CD8 naive two, each CD4 subset three. Findings and caveats of the study: It was expected that sequencing depth would affect clonotype sharing among donors. It was the non-shared clonotypes that had lower generation probabilities than clonotypes shared by all four donors.

The data were produced by immunoSEQ multiplex PCR, yet TCRdb's version contains in-frame clones alone and is incomplete. The table has more than 1,200,000 clones, less than 99% seen once; the top ten hold about 0.4%. J was trimmed by 3 bases and V by 7 bases; bases with no gene match: 8. The CDR3 extends over 14 amino acids. Germline V CDR1 and CDR2: SNHLY, FYNNEI. A word on this clone: Its target is unknown.

The sequenced material came from naive CD4+ T cells sorted from blood. Described subset: CD45RA+ positively selected. The chain has TRBV2 and TRBJ2-7, with TRBD1 matching 8 bases. The sequence came from a man between 25 and 39 years old in good health. CDR3 DNA: TGTGCCAGCACTAGACAGGGGACCCTCTACGAGCAGTACTTC. Its translation: CASTRQGTLYEQYF.